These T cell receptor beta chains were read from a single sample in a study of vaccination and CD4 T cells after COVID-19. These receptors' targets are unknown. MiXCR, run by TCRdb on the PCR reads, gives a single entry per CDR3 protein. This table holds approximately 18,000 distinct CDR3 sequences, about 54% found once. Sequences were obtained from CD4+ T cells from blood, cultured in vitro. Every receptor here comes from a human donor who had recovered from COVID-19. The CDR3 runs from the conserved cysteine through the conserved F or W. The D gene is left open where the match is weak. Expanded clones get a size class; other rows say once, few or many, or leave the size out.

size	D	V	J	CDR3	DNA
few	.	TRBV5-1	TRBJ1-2	CASSPPGEGYTF	TGCGCCAGCAGCCCCCCGGGGGAAGGCTACACCTTC
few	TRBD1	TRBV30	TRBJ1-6	CAWSGTGRNSPLHF	TGTGCCTGGAGCGGGACAGGGCGCAATTCACCCCTCCACTTT
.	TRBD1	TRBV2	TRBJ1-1	CASTANSFRGTEAFF	TGTGCCAGCACCGCAAATTCCTTCAGGGGGACTGAAGCTTTCTTT
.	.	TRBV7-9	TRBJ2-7	CASSLLKDSYEQYF	TGTGCCAGCAGCTTATTAAAGGACTCCTACGAGCAGTACTTC
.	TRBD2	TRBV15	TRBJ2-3	CATSRDVREGLGDTQYF	TGTGCCACCAGCAGAGACGTGCGGGAGGGCCTTGGAGATACGCAGTATTTT
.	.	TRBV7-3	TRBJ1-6	CASSQTGNPPLHF	TGTGCCAGCAGCCAAACAGGGAACCCACCCCTCCACTTT
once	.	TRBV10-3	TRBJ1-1	CAIRNREGTNTEAFF	TGTGCCATCAGAAACCGGGAGGGAACGAACACTGAAGCTTTCTTT
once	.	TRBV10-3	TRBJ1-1	CAISDPENTEAFF	TGTGCCATCAGTGATCCAGAAAACACTGAAGCTTTCTTT
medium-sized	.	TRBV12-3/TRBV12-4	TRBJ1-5	CASRRRVDQPQHF	TGTGCCAGCAGACGACGGGTGGATCAGCCCCAGCATTTT
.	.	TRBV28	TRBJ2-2	CASRTNPQGNTGELFF	TGTGCCAGCAGGACCAACCCTCAGGGGAACACCGGGGAGCTGTTTTTT
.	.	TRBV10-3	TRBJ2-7	CAISSTGTPSYEQYF	TGTGCCATCAGTTCCACCGGGACGCCCTCCTACGAGCAGTACTTC
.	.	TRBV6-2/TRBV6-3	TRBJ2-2	CASRPPMGDPLTGELFF	TGTGCCAGCAGACCCCCTATGGGGGACCCTTTAACCGGGGAGCTGTTTTTT
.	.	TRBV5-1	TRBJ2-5	CASSLWATGQETQYF	TGCGCCAGCAGCTTGTGGGCTACAGGGCAAGAGACCCAGTACTTC
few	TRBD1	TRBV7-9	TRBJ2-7	CASSLHRGALEYEQYF	TGTGCCAGCAGCTTGCACAGGGGCGCGCTAGAGTACGAGCAGTACTTC
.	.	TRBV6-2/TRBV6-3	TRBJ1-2	CASSLRGTHNGYTF	TGTGCCAGCAGCCTTCGTGGAACTCATAATGGCTACACCTTC
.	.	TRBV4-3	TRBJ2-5	CASSLRGWDQQETQYF	TGCGCCAGCAGCCTCCGAGGGTGGGACCAACAAGAGACCCAGTACTTC
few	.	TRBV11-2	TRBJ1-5	CASSIGPNQPQHF	TGTGCCAGCAGCATCGGGCCCAATCAGCCCCAGCATTTT
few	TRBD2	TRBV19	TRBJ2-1	CASSIGTSSYNEQFF	TGTGCCAGTAGTATAGGGACTAGCTCCTACAATGAGCAGTTCTTC
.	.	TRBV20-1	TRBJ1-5	CSAATHRYNQPQHF	TGCAGTGCCGCAACTCACAGGTACAATCAGCCCCAGCATTTT
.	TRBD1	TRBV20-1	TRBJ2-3	CSALDRYTDTQYF	TGCAGTGCCTTGGACAGGTACACAGATACGCAGTATTTT
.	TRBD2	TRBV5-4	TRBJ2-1	CASSFGALAGGSSYNEQFF	TGTGCCAGCAGCTTTGGGGCACTAGCGGGGGGGAGCTCCTACAATGAGCAGTTCTTC
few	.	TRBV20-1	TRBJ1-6	CSARVDTNYNSPLHF	TGCAGTGCTAGAGTTGACACCAACTATAATTCACCCCTCCACTTT
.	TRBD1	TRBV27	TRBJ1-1	CASSPGQDRMNTEAFF	TGTGCCAGCAGCCCCGGACAGGACAGAATGAACACTGAAGCTTTCTTT
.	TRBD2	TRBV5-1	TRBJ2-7	CASSLGLAGVYEQYF	TGCGCCAGCAGCTTGGGACTAGCGGGAGTCTACGAGCAGTACTTC
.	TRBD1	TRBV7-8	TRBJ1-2	CASSKGTGYGYTF	TGTGCCAGCAGCAAAGGGACAGGGTATGGCTACACCTTC
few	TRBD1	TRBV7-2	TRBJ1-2	CASSWQPGQGYGYTF	TGTGCCAGCAGCTGGCAACCGGGACAGGGGTATGGCTACACCTTC
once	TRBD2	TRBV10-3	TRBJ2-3	CAISTRSGGDSDTQYF	TGTGCCATTAGCACCCGCTCGGGGGGGGATTCAGATACGCAGTATTTT
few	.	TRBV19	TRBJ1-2	CASSIGGGPGYTF	TGTGCCAGTAGTATCGGCGGGGGCCCTGGCTACACCTTC
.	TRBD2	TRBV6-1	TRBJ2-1	CASSFWGLAGGPFRNEQFF	TGTGCCAGCAGCTTCTGGGGACTAGCGGGAGGGCCGTTTAGGAATGAGCAGTTCTTC
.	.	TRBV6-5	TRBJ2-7	CASSYSGGGTYEQYF	TGTGCCAGCAGTTACTCAGGGGGAGGGACCTACGAGCAGTACTTC
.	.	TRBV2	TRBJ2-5	CASMADSQETQYF	TGTGCCAGCATGGCGGACAGTCAAGAGACCCAGTACTTC
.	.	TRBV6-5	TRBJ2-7	CASSYSVLGSYEQYF	TGTGCCAGCAGTTACTCGGTGCTCGGGTCCTACGAGCAGTACTTC
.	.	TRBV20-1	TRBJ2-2	CSVQLNTGELFF	TGCAGTGTTCAACTAAACACCGGGGAGCTGTTTTTT
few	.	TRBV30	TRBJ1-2	CAWARDGDYTF	TGTGCCTGGGCCCGGGACGGGGACTACACCTTC
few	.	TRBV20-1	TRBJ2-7	CSANRVYEQYF	TGCAGTGCTAACAGGGTTTACGAGCAGTACTTC